This T cell receptor (beta chain) came from a study of identical twins. In TCRdb, the 5' RACE reads were re-called with MiXCR into one record per CDR3 protein. This table has about 530,000 distinct CDR3 sequences, about 15% appearing once. This clonotype came up a few times. Antigen specificity is unknown. Notes on the study in general: Beta out-of-frame twin sharing showed a weaker excess.

The CDR3 has 15 residues. CDR1 and CDR2 from the germline V gene are SGHTA and FQGTGA. V lost 2 bases to trimming and J lost 5 bases; unmatched junction nucleotides: 3. The same data also contributed to another study, on yellow fever vaccine responses in identical twins.

The receptor comes from a woman younger than 35 in good health. V and J are TRBV7-3 and TRBJ2-1; TRBD2 agrees at 10 bases. Sequenced material: CD4+ T cells sorted from blood. This chain's CDR3 is CASSLFLAGDNEQFF. For the CDR3, the DNA is TGTGCCAGCAGCTTATTTCTAGCGGGAGACAATGAGCAGTTCTTC.